These 24 T cell receptor beta chains were all obtained from the same sample, sequenced in a study of tissue T cells after allogeneic stem cell transplantation. Enrolled prospectively were adult allogeneic hematopoietic cell transplant recipients whose graft-versus-host disease was steroid-refractory. Repertoires were generated with immunoSEQ multiplex PCR, while TCRdb's copy carries only in-frame clones and drops some. This sample has thousands of clones; just under 80% occur once, and the top ten carry around 11%. Sequencing was performed on esophageal tissue, taken at autopsy. These receptors all come from an older male patient with steroid-refractory graft-versus-host disease after an allogeneic stem cell transplant. Some T cells may possibly be graft donor cells.

This chain links TRBV30 with TRBJ1-4, with D maybe TRBD1 (6 bases). Germline loops: CDR1 GTSNPN, CDR2 SVGIG (reference sequence). The V end was cut by 1 base, the J end by 10 bases, with 10 bases between. This CDR3 region has 12 residues. The CDR3 DNA follows: TGTGCCTGGAGTGGTTCGGACAGAAAACTGTTTTTT. This translates into CAWSGSDRKLFF.

This clone was picked up a small number of times. V gene TRBV10-2 combines with J gene TRBJ2-2; possibly TRBD1 for D (6 bases). Per germline, CDR1 WSHSY and CDR2 SAAADI. V lost 5 bases and J lost 1, with 8 bases in between. The CDR3 consists of 14 residues. The CDR3 loop reads CASSPTGNTGELFF. CDR3 DNA sequence: TGCGCCAGCAGTCCGACAGGGAACACCGGGGAGCTGTTTTTT.

A single count supports this clone. The CDR3: CASNFASPVYF. CDR3 coding DNA: TGTGCCAGCAACTTTGCCTCCCCCGTGTATTTT. The gene calls are TRBV2 and TRBJ2-3; D unresolved. The CDR3 is made up of 11 amino acids. CDR1 and CDR2 from the germline V gene are SNHLY and FYNNEI. V was clipped by 7 bases and J by 14 bases, with 16 bases between them.

The chain has TRBV18 and TRBJ1-6; 7 bases are shared with TRBD1. Germline values: CDR1 KGHSH, CDR2 LQKENI. Germline trimming cut 2 bases from V and 7 bases from J; bases unmatched to any gene: 8. This CDR3 comprises 16 residues. The CDR3 nucleotides are TGTGCCAGCTCACCATCGGGACAGTTTACCAATTCACCCCTCCACTTT. Translating gives CASSPSGQFTNSPLHF.

This chain links TRBV5-1 with TRBJ2-3, with TRBD1 matching over 7 bases. This CDR3 has 14 residues. The germline CDR1 and CDR2 sequences are SGHRS and YFSETQ. V trimming: 4 bases; J trimming: 6 bases; junction bases outside the gene matches: 8. CDR3 DNA sequence: TGCGCCAGCAGCCCGACAGGGAAGGGGGATACGCAGTATTTT. Amino acid sequence: CASSPTGKGDTQYF.

The chain joins TRBV6-4 to TRBJ2-1, with 10 positions matching TRBD2. This CDR3 contains 15 residues. The germline V gene encodes CDR1 MRHNA and CDR2 SNTAGT. V shed 5 bases, J shed 2 bases, and the junction held 3 bases outside the gene matches. DNA of the CDR3: TGTGCCAGCAGTCAGCGGGGGGGACCCTACAATGAGCAGTTCTTC. Its translation is CASSQRGGPYNEQFF.

This clone was seen a handful of times. This rearrangement joins TRBV30 to TRBJ2-7; no reliable D call. The V and J ends lost 2 bases and 0 bases respectively, with 5 bases between them. Germline V gene data show CDR1 as GTSNPN and CDR2 as SVGIG (reference sequence). The CDR3 runs 12 residues. The CDR3 here is CAWSRVSYEQYF. CDR3 nucleotides: TGTGCCTGGAGTAGAGTCTCCTACGAGCAGTACTTC.

This clone turned up a few times. The genes are TRBV19 and TRBJ2-2, with D perhaps TRBD2 (5 bases). V gave up 7 bases and J gave up 4 bases, with 16 bases separating them. Germline V CDR1 and CDR2: LNHDA, SQIVND (reference sequence). This CDR3 is 15 amino acids long. CDR3 DNA sequence: TGTGCCAGTACCCCGATTCCGGGAAGCACCGGGGAGCTGTTTTTT. Translation: CASTPIPGSTGELFF. Combining the CDR3 with reference TRBV19 and TRBJ2-2 gives the whole variable domain DGGITQSPKYLFRKEGQNVTLSCEQNLNHDAMYWYRQDPGQGLRLIYYSQIVNDFQKGDIAEGYSVSREKKESFPLTVTSAQKNPTAFYLCASTPIPGSTGELFFGEGSRLTVL.

This clone appeared a single time. This CDR3 is also generated by other DNA sequences in the sample. The chain joins TRBV4-1 to TRBJ2-7, with a possible D match to TRBD1 (5 bases). V was clipped by 0 bases and J by 0 bases, with 6 bases between them. There are 14 residues in the CDR3. The germline V gene encodes CDR1 MGHRA and CDR2 YSYEKL. CDR3 protein: CASSQEQGSYEQYF. The CDR3 DNA reads as TGCGCCAGCAGCCAAGAGCAGGGCTCCTACGAGCAGTACTTC.

The genes are TRBV11-2 and TRBJ2-2; D remains ambiguous. V dropped 0 bases and J dropped 5 bases, with 4 bases sitting between them. Looked up from germline, CDR1 is SGHAT and CDR2 is FQNNGV. The CDR3 length is 13 residues. CDR3 in DNA: TGTGCCAGCAGCTTAGAAATGACCGGGGAGCTGTTTTTT. It specifies CASSLEMTGELFF. The full variable domain, its missing parts supplied by reference TRBV11-2 and TRBJ2-2, is EAGVAQSPRYKIIEKRQSVAFWCNPISGHATLYWYQQILGQGPKLLIQFQNNGVVDDSQLPKDRFSAERLKGVDSTLKIQPAKLEDSAVYLCASSLEMTGELFFGEGSRLTVL.

This clone showed up just a few times. This chain links TRBV27 with TRBJ1-1; possibly TRBD1 for D (5 bases). Germline V gene data show CDR1 as MNHEY and CDR2 as SMNVEV (reference sequence). The germline V and J ends were trimmed by 6 bases and 0 bases, with 14 bases remaining between them. This CDR3 region has 15 residues. CDR3 DNA: TGTGCCAGCAGGGGAAGGGTGGGGCTGAACACTGAAGCTTTCTTT. Its translation is CASRGRVGLNTEAFF.

V gene TRBV7-9 combines with J gene TRBJ2-5; TRBD1 is a possible D gene (7 bases). Germline V lookup: CDR1 SEHNR, CDR2 FQNEAQ (reference sequence). The ends were cut back, 5 bases at V and 5 bases at J, with 21 bases in the middle. This CDR3 is 16 amino acids long. This CDR3 is CASSTPGESGGETQYF. The CDR3 DNA is TGTGCCAGCAGCACTCCCGGGGAGTCAGGGGGGGAGACCCAGTACTTC. Variable domain in full (rest from reference TRBV7-9 and TRBJ2-5): DTGVSQNPRHKITKRGQNVTFRCDPISEHNRLYWYRQTLGQGPEFLTYFQNEAQLEKSRLLSDRFSAERPKGSFSTLEIQRTEQGDSAMYLCASSTPGESGGETQYFGPGTRLLVL.

CDR3 nucleotide sequence: TGTGCCAGCAGTTCCGGGTTGAACACCGGGGAGCTGTTTTTT. Amino acid sequence: CASSSGLNTGELFF. The J gene is TRBJ2-2, the V gene TRBV27; D ambiguous. Germline CDR1 and CDR2: MNHEY and SMNVEV (reference sequence). This CDR3 is 14 amino acids long. Trimming removed 4 bases at V and 1 base at J, with 7 bases between.

The chain employs TRBV2 and TRBJ2-7, with 7 bases fitting TRBD2. Germline V gene sequence: CDR1 SNHLY, CDR2 FYNNEI. Trimming cost V 8 bases and J 3 bases; bases outside gene matches: 4. This CDR3 region has 12 residues. The DNA for the CDR3 is TGTGCCAGCCGGGACTACCTCTACGAGCAGTACTTC. Encoded protein: CASRDYLYEQYF.

The gene calls are TRBV5-4 and TRBJ2-7, with D possibly called TRBD1 or TRBD2 (5 bases each). Germline V gene lookup returns CDR1 SGHNT and CDR2 YYREEE (reference sequence). The V gene lost 3 bases and the J gene lost 6 bases, with 13 bases spanning the gap. The CDR3 sequence is 13 residues long. The CDR3 reads CASSSGTGIEQYF. The CDR3 DNA follows: TGTGCCAGCAGCTCCGGGACGGGAATCGAGCAGTACTTC.

This clone came up once. V gene TRBV5-1 combines with J gene TRBJ2-1; 8 nucleotides agree with TRBD1. The J segment lost 4 bases and the V segment lost 7 bases, leaving 10 bases of the junction unmatched. The CDR3 consists of 15 residues. Germline V gene data show CDR1 as SGHRS and CDR2 as YFSETQ. The CDR3 DNA reads TGCGCCAGCCGACGACAGGGGTCGCGGTACAATGAGCAGTTCTTC. It encodes CASRRQGSRYNEQFF.

Only one count was recorded for this clone. This chain connects TRBV14 to TRBJ2-3; D might be TRBD1 (6 bases). Between the trimmed V and J ends, which lost 4 bases and 2 bases, there was a span of 10 bases. The CDR3 has 14 amino acids. Looked up from germline, CDR1 is SGHDN and CDR2 is FVKESK. CDR3 in DNA: TGTGCCAGCAGCCCAGGACAGTCCACAGATACGCAGTATTTT. As protein: CASSPGQSTDTQYF. Filled out from reference TRBV14 and TRBJ2-3, the complete variable domain reads EAGVTQFPSHSVIEKGQTVTLRCDPISGHDNLYWYRRVMGKEIKFLLHFVKESKQDESGMPNNRFLAERTGGTYSTLKVQPAELEDSGVYFCASSPGQSTDTQYFGPGTRLTVL.

J is TRBJ1-2 and V is TRBV2, with D unclear. This CDR3 region has 11 residues. CDR1 SNHLY and CDR2 FYNNEI come from the germline V gene. The V gene lost 3 bases and the J gene lost 6 bases, with 5 bases spanning the gap. Here the CDR3 DNA reads TGTGCCAGCAGTGATGAGCATGGCTACACCTTC. It codes for CASSDEHGYTF.

The chain uses TRBV5-1 and TRBJ2-7; tentatively, D is TRBD1 (6 bases). CDR3 length: 12 residues. The V gene lost 5 bases and the J gene lost 7 bases, with 13 bases spanning the gap. The germline CDR1 and CDR2 sequences are SGHRS and YFSETQ. Here the CDR3 DNA reads TGCGCCAGCAGACCAACCGGACAGGAGCAGTACTTC. It codes for CASRPTGQEQYF.

By share, this clone ranks as large. The rearrangement uses TRBV7-9 and TRBJ1-6, with 7 bases that match TRBD1. CDR1 SEHNR and CDR2 FQNEAQ come from the germline V gene (reference sequence). The CDR3 sequence is 12 residues long. V shed 4 bases, J shed 9 bases, and the junction held 0 bases outside the gene matches. As DNA, the CDR3 is TGTGCCAGCAGCTGGACAGGTTCACCCCTCCACTTT. Its translation is CASSWTGSPLHF.

The V call is TRBV6-1, the J call TRBJ2-7, with TRBD2 identical over 7 bases. The CDR3 contains 16 residues. After removal of 4 bases from V and 6 bases from J, the junction contained 15 bases not matched to a gene. Per germline, CDR1 MNHNS and CDR2 SASEGT. As DNA, the CDR3 is TGTGCCAGCAGTGGGCCGGTCGGGTTTCAGCGGGGCGAGCAGTACTTC. It encodes CASSGPVGFQRGEQYF.

The table lists this clone with a few counts. This chain connects TRBV19 to TRBJ1-2; tentatively, D is TRBD1 (5 bases). In germline, CDR1 is LNHDA, CDR2 SQIVND (reference sequence). This CDR3 comprises 12 residues. V was shortened by 3 bases and J by 8 bases, with 10 bases between the two germline ends. The CDR3 loop is CASSIPRAGYTF. The CDR3 DNA reads TGTGCCAGTAGTATCCCCAGGGCCGGCTACACCTTC.

V is TRBV9 and J is TRBJ2-3; 9 positions match TRBD2. The CDR3 contains 16 residues. Unmatched junction bases numbered 9, after V lost 2 bases and J lost 5 bases. Germline V lookup: CDR1 SGDLS, CDR2 YYNGEE. The CDR3 bases are TGTGCCAGCAGCGTTCAAGGCGGGGGGGCCGGAGATACGCAGTATTTT. This gives the protein CASSVQGGGAGDTQYF.

This chain connects TRBV5-1 to TRBJ2-1; D is perhaps TRBD1 or TRBD2 (5 bases each). The CDR3 sequence is 14 residues long. The germline V gene encodes CDR1 SGHRS and CDR2 YFSETQ. The V gene lost 6 bases and the J gene lost 5 bases, with 15 bases spanning the gap. CDR3 sequence: CASTPGTVDNEQFF. As DNA, the CDR3 is TGCGCCAGCACACCCGGGACGGTGGACAATGAGCAGTTCTTC. The full variable domain, with the rest looked up from reference TRBV5-1 and TRBJ2-1, is KAGVTQTPRYLIKTRGQQVTLSCSPISGHRSVSWYQQTPGQGLQFLFEYFSETQRNKGNFPGRFSGRQFSNSRSEMNVSTLELGDSALYLCASTPGTVDNEQFFGPGTRLTVL.